These 14 T cell receptor beta chains were sequenced from one sample in a study of spatial heterogeneity in lung cancer. TCRdb re-analysed the 5' RACE reads in MiXCR, keeping a single row per CDR3 protein. The data contain tens of thousands of distinct CDR3 sequences, around 10% of them singletons. Time point described: blood at routine non-recurrence follow-up after resection. The sample in question was PBMCs, obtained at follow-up. The receptors derive from a male donor with early-stage non-small cell lung cancer.

With respect to this clonotype: Being one base from a much bigger clone, this may be a read error. The J gene is TRBJ1-5, the V gene TRBV7-8, with TRBD1 as a possible D gene (6 bases). CDR3 length: 16 amino acids. Germline V CDR1 and CDR2: SGHVS, FQNEAQ. The CDR3 region is CASSSRQVRGNQPRHF. As DNA, the CDR3 is TGTGCCAGCAGCTCACGACAGGTGCGGGGCAATCAGCCCCGGCATTTT.

This clonotype was recorded many times. This chain uses TRBV29-1 with TRBJ1-2; D call uncertain. Trimming pared 6 bases from V and 0 bases from J, leaving 14 bases between. This CDR3 has 14 residues. The V gene's germline CDR1 is SQVTM and CDR2 ANQGSEA. The chain's CDR3 is CSVGYQATNYGYTF. CDR3 bases: TGCAGCGTCGGTTACCAAGCTACTAACTATGGCTACACCTTC.

There are a few counts of this clonotype. This sequence joins TRBV5-1 and TRBJ2-1; 9 bases map to TRBD1. The CDR3 has 15 residues. With V trimmed by 0 bases and J by 6 bases, 4 bases remained unmatched. Germline V gene lookup returns CDR1 SGHRS and CDR2 YFSETQ. The CDR3 loop is CASSLAGTGRNEQFF. CDR3 sequence (DNA): TGCGCCAGCAGCTTGGCCGGGACAGGGCGCAATGAGCAGTTCTTC. Variable domain in full (rest from reference TRBV5-1 and TRBJ2-1): KAGVTQTPRYLIKTRGQQVTLSCSPISGHRSVSWYQQTPGQGLQFLFEYFSETQRNKGNFPGRFSGRQFSNSRSEMNVSTLELGDSALYLCASSLAGTGRNEQFFGPGTRLTVL.

The chain recombines TRBV21-1 with TRBJ2-5; the table's D call of TRBD2 was not tested on the DNA. TRBV21-1 is designated a pseudogene. The CDR3 loop spans 16 amino acids. CDR3 in amino acids: CASSNPSSGGAETQYF. The DNA for the CDR3 is TGTGCCAGCAGCAACCCTTCTAGCGGGGGGGCGGAGACCCAGTACTTC.

In nucleotides, the CDR3 is TGTGCCAGCAGAGAGGAGGGGGCCTACGAGCAGTACTTC. It specifies CASREEGAYEQYF. The chain is built from TRBV2 and TRBJ2-7, with D possibly being TRBD1 or TRBD2 (6 bases each). The V gene lost 6 bases and the J gene lost 2 bases, with 11 bases spanning the gap. The germline CDR1 and CDR2 sequences are SNHLY and FYNNEI. CDR3 length: 13 amino acids.

Regarding this clonotype: A much larger clone sits a single nucleotide away, making a read error possible. CDR3 nucleotide sequence: TGTGCCAGCCACCTGGGCAGAGTCTCCTACGAGCAGTACTTC. Protein: CASHLGRVSYEQYF. This sequence joins TRBV6-6 and TRBJ2-7; no firm D call. The germline gives CDR1 MNHNY, CDR2 SVGAGI (reference sequence). Trimming removed 8 bases at V and 0 bases at J, with 14 bases between. The CDR3 extends over 14 amino acids.

This rearrangement joins TRBV10-3 to TRBJ2-7; D gene ambiguous. This CDR3 is 16 amino acids long. Between the trimmed V and J ends, which lost 9 bases and 4 bases, there was a span of 25 bases. Germline loops: CDR1 ENHRY, CDR2 SYGVKD. Here the CDR3 reads CAIAFRLRGEPYEQYF. The CDR3 nucleotides read TGTGCCATAGCATTCCGGTTAAGAGGTGAGCCATACGAGCAGTACTTC.

The sample holds a few counts of this clonotype. The CDR3 bases are TGTGCCAGCACTATCGGGACAGACGGAAACACCATATATTTT. Residues: CASTIGTDGNTIYF. The V call is TRBV28, the J call TRBJ1-3; TRBD1 matches 7 bases. The CDR3 sequence is 14 residues long. Trimming took 7 bases from V and 4 from J; bases not matched to a gene: 7. In germline, CDR1 is MDHEN, CDR2 SYDVKM.

This clonotype is a singleton in its sample. V and J are TRBV6-6 and TRBJ1-2; 10 positions agree with TRBD1. J was trimmed by 6 bases and V by 6 bases; bases with no gene match: 10. Germline V gene lookup returns CDR1 MNHNY and CDR2 SVGAGI (reference sequence). CDR3 length: 15 amino acids. This CDR3 reads CASSSTDRGRHGYTF. The DNA for the CDR3 is TGTGCCAGCAGCTCCACCGACAGGGGGCGGCATGGCTACACCTTC.

The V and J genes are TRBV7-9 and TRBJ2-3; D call uncertain. CDR1 is SEHNR, CDR2 FQNEAQ, per germline (reference sequence). Trimming shortened V by 5 bases and J by 1 base, and 13 bases separated the two germline ends. CDR3 length: 15 amino acids. CDR3 residues: CASSGVGLGTDTQYF. The CDR3 region has the DNA TGTGCCAGCAGCGGGGTGGGTCTCGGCACAGATACGCAGTATTTT.

This chain links TRBV6-1 with TRBJ1-4; D gene ambiguous. Per germline, CDR1 MNHNS and CDR2 SASEGT. The CDR3 length is 14 residues. V was cut by 7 bases and J by 0 bases, with 9 bases left in between. CDR3 region: CASISTATNEKLFF. CDR3 bases: TGTGCCAGCATTTCCACTGCAACTAATGAAAAACTGTTTTTT.

This sequence joins TRBV7-2 and TRBJ2-3; D is undetermined. The CDR3 totals 12 residues. V lost 2 bases and J lost 4, with 4 bases in between. The germline gives CDR1 SGHTA, CDR2 FQGNSA. CDR3 in amino acids: CASSLMADTQYF. In DNA, the CDR3 is TGTGCCAGCAGCTTAATGGCAGATACGCAGTATTTT.

The table lists this clonotype with a few counts. As the CDR3 is not closed by the conserved phenylalanine or tryptophan, this likely results from a read error. The chain has TRBV11-2 and TRBJ2-1; D uncertain. Trimming shortened V by 5 bases and J by 0 bases, and 11 bases separated the two germline ends. CDR3 length: 15 amino acids. The germline V gene has CDR1 SGHAT and CDR2 FQNNGV. The CDR3 coding sequence is TGTGCCAGCAGCCCCGACCTGAGCTCCTACAATGAGCAGTTCTCC. Translating gives CASSPDLSSYNEQFS.

There are a few counts of this clonotype. The CDR3 coding sequence is TGTGCCACCGCAGGAGCCACTGAAGCTTTCTTT. Protein product: CATAGATEAFF. This chain links TRBV2 with TRBJ1-1, with D unresolved. The germline CDR1 and CDR2 sequences are SNHLY and FYNNEI. Trimming took 10 bases from V and 4 from J, leaving 10 bases between them. This CDR3 region has 11 residues.